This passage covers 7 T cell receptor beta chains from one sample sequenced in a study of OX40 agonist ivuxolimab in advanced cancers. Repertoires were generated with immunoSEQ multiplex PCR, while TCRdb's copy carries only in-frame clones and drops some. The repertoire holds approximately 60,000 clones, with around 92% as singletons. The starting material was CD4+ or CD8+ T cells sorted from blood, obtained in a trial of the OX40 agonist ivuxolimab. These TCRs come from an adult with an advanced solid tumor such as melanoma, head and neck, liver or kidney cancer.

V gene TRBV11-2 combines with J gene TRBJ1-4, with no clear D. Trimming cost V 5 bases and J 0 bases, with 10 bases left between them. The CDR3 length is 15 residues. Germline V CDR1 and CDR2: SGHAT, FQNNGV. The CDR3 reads CASSLNTATNEKLFF. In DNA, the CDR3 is TGTGCCAGCAGCCTAAACACTGCAACTAATGAAAAACTGTTTTTT.

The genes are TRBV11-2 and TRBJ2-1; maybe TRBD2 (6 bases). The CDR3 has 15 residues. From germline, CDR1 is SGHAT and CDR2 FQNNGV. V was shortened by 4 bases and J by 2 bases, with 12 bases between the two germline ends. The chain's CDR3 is CASSSDYPAYNEQFF. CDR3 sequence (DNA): TGTGCCAGCAGCTCGGACTACCCGGCCTACAATGAGCAGTTCTTC.

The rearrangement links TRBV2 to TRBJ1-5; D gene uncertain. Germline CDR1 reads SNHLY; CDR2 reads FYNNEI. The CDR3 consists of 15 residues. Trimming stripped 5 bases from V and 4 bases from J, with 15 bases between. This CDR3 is CASSRTAALNQPQHF. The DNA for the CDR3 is TGTGCCAGCAGTCGGACGGCGGCCTTGAATCAGCCCCAGCATTTT.

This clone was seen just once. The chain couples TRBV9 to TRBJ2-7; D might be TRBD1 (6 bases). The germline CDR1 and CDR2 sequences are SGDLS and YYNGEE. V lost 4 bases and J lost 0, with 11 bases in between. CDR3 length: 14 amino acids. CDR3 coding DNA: TGTGCCAGCAGCTCCGCAGGGGACTCCTACGAGCAGTACTTC. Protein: CASSSAGDSYEQYF.

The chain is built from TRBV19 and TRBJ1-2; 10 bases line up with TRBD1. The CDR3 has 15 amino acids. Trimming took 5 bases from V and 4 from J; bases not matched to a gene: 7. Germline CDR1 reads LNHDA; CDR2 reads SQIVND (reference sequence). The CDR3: CASSVDRGRSYGYTF. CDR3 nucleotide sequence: TGTGCCAGTAGTGTTGACAGGGGGCGAAGCTATGGCTACACCTTC.

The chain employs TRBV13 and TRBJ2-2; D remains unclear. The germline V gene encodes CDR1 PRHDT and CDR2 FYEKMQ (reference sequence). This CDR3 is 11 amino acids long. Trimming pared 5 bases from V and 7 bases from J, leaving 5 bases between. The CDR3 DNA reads TGTGCCAGCAGCATCAGCGGGGAGCTGTTTTTT. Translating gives CASSISGELFF.

The CDR3 protein is CASSSLGPIISEQYF. DNA for the CDR3: TGTGCCAGCAGCTCGTTAGGGCCCATTATCTCCGAGCAGTACTTC. The V call is TRBV27, the J call TRBJ2-7; D ambiguous. This CDR3 region has 15 residues. Trimming left V 6 bases short and J 6 bases short, with 21 bases between. The V gene's germline CDR1 is MNHEY and CDR2 SMNVEV (reference sequence).